The 15 T cell receptor beta chains presented below share a single source sample, sequenced in a study of human T cells and chemical hapten exposure. Sample time point: patch test 1, 2 weeks after DPC sensitization. The sample's treatment: therapeutic diphenylcyclopropenone sensitization with weekly scalp DPC. In TCRdb, the RACE reads were re-called with MiXCR into one record per CDR3 protein. The sample contains 380,000 or so distinct CDR3 sequences, 4.8% of which appear only once. The material sequenced was whole blood, taken in connection with sensitization to the hapten diphenylcyclopropenone (DPC). Every receptor here comes from a woman in her fifties or sixties with alopecia areata. Some clones in this sample may be carry-over from other donors' samples.

This clonotype was seen ten or more times. The J gene is TRBJ1-3, the V gene TRBV2, with D hard to call. Germline-derived CDR1 and CDR2 are SNHLY and FYNNEI. The CDR3 consists of 14 residues. Trimming stripped 3 bases from V and 0 bases from J, with 6 bases between. This CDR3 is CASSDRSSGNTIYF. The CDR3 DNA is TGTGCCAGCAGTGACAGGAGCTCTGGAAACACCATATATTTT.

This clonotype was recorded many times. The J gene is TRBJ2-7, the V gene TRBV28; D not resolved. The CDR3 is 15 amino acids. The V gene's germline CDR1 is MDHEN and CDR2 SYDVKM. With 3 bases removed from V and 0 bases from J, the gap between germline ends came to 12 bases. CDR3 sequence reads: CASSFLVTPSYEQYF. DNA for the CDR3: TGTGCCAGCAGTTTTTTGGTGACCCCCTCCTACGAGCAGTACTTC.

This clonotype was picked up many times. The V and J genes are TRBV28 and TRBJ2-7; 10 bases fit TRBD1. The CDR3 extends over 15 amino acids. Unmatched junction bases numbered 7, after V lost 1 base and J lost 7 bases. Germline V gene data show CDR1 as MDHEN and CDR2 as SYDVKM. CDR3 residues: CASSLSGTGVWEQYF. The CDR3 DNA sequence: TGTGCCAGCAGTTTATCGGGGACAGGGGTTTGGGAGCAGTACTTC.

This clonotype was seen repeatedly, ten times or more. The chain recombines TRBV29-1 with TRBJ2-3, with D tentatively TRBD1 (6 bases). Trimming cost V 7 bases and J 6 bases, with 23 bases left between them. This CDR3 has 15 amino acids. The germline CDR1 and CDR2 sequences are SQVTM and ANQGSEA. The CDR3 coding sequence is TGCAGCGCTGCCGTGCGAGACAGGCCCAAGGATACGCAGTATTTT. This codes for CSAAVRDRPKDTQYF.

This clonotype was seen a handful of times. The V call is TRBV29-1, the J call TRBJ1-5; D not certain. This CDR3 has 13 amino acids. CDR1 is SQVTM and CDR2 is ANQGSEA in the germline V gene. V shed 2 bases and J shed 1 base, with 6 bases lying between them. CDR3 sequence reads: CSVEFGSNQPQHF. CDR3 DNA sequence: TGCAGCGTTGAATTCGGCAGCAATCAGCCCCAGCATTTT. The variable domain in full, with the rest retrieved from reference TRBV29-1 and TRBJ1-5, is SAVISQKPSRDICQRGTSLTIQCQVDSQVTMMFWYRQQPGQSLTLIATANQGSEATYESGFVIDKFPISRPNLTFSTLTVSNMSPEDSSIYLCSVEFGSNQPQHFGDGTRLSIL.

The table lists this clonotype with many counts. This chain connects TRBV7-2 to TRBJ2-3; weak D call: TRBD2 (6 bases). CDR3 length: 15 amino acids. Germline CDR1 is SGHTA and CDR2 is FQGNSA. The germline V and J ends were trimmed by 2 bases and 1 base, with 10 bases remaining between them. For the CDR3, the DNA is TGTGCCAGCAGCTTAAGGGCTAGCGGCACAGATACGCAGTATTTT. This translates into CASSLRASGTDTQYF.

At least ten counts were recorded for this clonotype. The chain links TRBV16 to TRBJ1-5; weak D call: TRBD1 (5 bases). The V and J ends lost 4 bases and 5 bases respectively, with 15 bases between them. Germline CDR1 reads KGHSY; CDR2 reads FQNENV. The CDR3 is 15 amino acids. The CDR3 sequence: CASSPMAGGDQPQHF. In nucleotides, the CDR3 is TGTGCCAGCAGCCCCATGGCTGGGGGGGATCAGCCCCAGCATTTT. The full variable domain, its missing parts supplied by reference TRBV16 and TRBJ1-5, is GEEVAQTPKHLVRGEGQKAKLYCAPIKGHSYVFWYQQVLKNEFKFLISFQNENVFDETGMPKERFSAKCLPNSPCSLEIQATKLEDSAVYFCASSPMAGGDQPQHFGDGTRLSIL.

This clonotype came up a few times. The V and J genes are TRBV29-1 and TRBJ1-1, with 10 bases matching TRBD1. Looked up from germline, CDR1 is SQVTM and CDR2 is ANQGSEA. The CDR3 runs to 13 residues. CDR3 coding DNA: TGCAGTTTTTCGACAGGGGGCAACACTGAAGCTTTCTTT. The encoded protein is CSFSTGGNTEAFF.

There are a few counts of this clonotype. The chain carries TRBV3-1 and TRBJ2-5; D may be TRBD1 (5 bases). CDR3 length: 16 amino acids. Germline CDR1 LGHDT, CDR2 YNNKEL (reference sequence). Trimming cost V 0 bases and J 4 bases, with 15 bases left between them. CDR3 sequence reads: CASSQDRRSQGETQYF. The CDR3 coding sequence is TGTGCCAGCAGCCAAGATCGGCGGTCTCAGGGAGAGACCCAGTACTTC.

The chain joins TRBV29-1 to TRBJ2-5, with TRBD2 as a possible D gene (6 bases). The CDR3 contains 12 residues. Germline-derived CDR1 and CDR2 are SQVTM and ANQGSEA. V lost 7 bases to trimming and J lost 5 bases, with 14 bases between them. The chain's CDR3 is CSATGGDETQYF. The DNA of the CDR3 is TGCAGCGCAACCGGCGGGGACGAGACCCAGTACTTC. Based on the CDR3 plus reference TRBV29-1 and TRBJ2-5, the full variable domain is SAVISQKPSRDICQRGTSLTIQCQVDSQVTMMFWYRQQPGQSLTLIATANQGSEATYESGFVIDKFPISRPNLTFSTLTVSNMSPEDSSIYLCSATGGDETQYFGPGTRLLVL.

This chain joins TRBV7-2 and TRBJ2-2; weak D call: TRBD2 (7 bases). The CDR3 spans 18 residues. From germline, CDR1 is SGHTA and CDR2 FQGNSA. Deletions cut 3 bases from V and 2 bases from J, with 19 bases between. The CDR3 DNA reads TGTGCCAGCAGCTTGACAGAGGCGGGGGCCTACAACACCGGGGAGCTGTTTTTT. This translates into CASSLTEAGAYNTGELFF.

This clonotype was seen ten or more times. The chain recombines TRBV5-1 with TRBJ1-6; 7 nucleotides agree with TRBD1. V shed 4 bases and J 10 bases; nucleotides not matched to a gene: 8. Germline-derived CDR1 and CDR2 are SGHRS and YFSETQ. The CDR3 sequence is 14 residues long. This chain's CDR3 is CASSPTGHDSPLHF. CDR3 DNA: TGCGCCAGCAGCCCGACAGGGCATGACTCACCCCTCCACTTT. The whole variable domain, remainder taken from reference TRBV5-1 and TRBJ1-6, is KAGVTQTPRYLIKTRGQQVTLSCSPISGHRSVSWYQQTPGQGLQFLFEYFSETQRNKGNFPGRFSGRQFSNSRSEMNVSTLELGDSALYLCASSPTGHDSPLHFGNGTRLTVT.

This clonotype was detected ten times or more. The V gene is TRBV20-1, the J gene TRBJ1-6; D is uncertain. Trimming shortened V by 3 bases and J by 0 bases, and 9 bases separated the two germline ends. Germline lookup yields CDR1 DFQATT and CDR2 SNEGSKA (reference sequence). The CDR3 covers 15 residues. The CDR3 spells CSASRPSSYNSPLHF. As DNA, the CDR3 is TGCAGTGCTAGTCGCCCCAGCTCCTATAATTCACCCCTCCACTTT.

CDR3 coding DNA: TGTGCCAGCAGTGAAACTCTAGCGGTGCCGCGAGATGAGCAGTTCTTC. It specifies CASSETLAVPRDEQFF. The gene calls are TRBV25-1 and TRBJ2-1; 7 bases agree with TRBD2. Germline CDR1 MGHDK, CDR2 SYGVNS. The trim removed 2 bases at V and 8 bases at J, leaving 12 bases unmatched. This CDR3 spans 16 amino acids.

This clonotype turned up a few times. This chain links TRBV20-1 with TRBJ1-2; no firm D call. Germline-derived CDR1 and CDR2 are DFQATT and SNEGSKA (reference sequence). The length of the CDR3 is 8 residues. For the CDR3, the DNA is TGCGATGTGGATGGCTACACCTTC. It yields the protein CDVDGYTF.